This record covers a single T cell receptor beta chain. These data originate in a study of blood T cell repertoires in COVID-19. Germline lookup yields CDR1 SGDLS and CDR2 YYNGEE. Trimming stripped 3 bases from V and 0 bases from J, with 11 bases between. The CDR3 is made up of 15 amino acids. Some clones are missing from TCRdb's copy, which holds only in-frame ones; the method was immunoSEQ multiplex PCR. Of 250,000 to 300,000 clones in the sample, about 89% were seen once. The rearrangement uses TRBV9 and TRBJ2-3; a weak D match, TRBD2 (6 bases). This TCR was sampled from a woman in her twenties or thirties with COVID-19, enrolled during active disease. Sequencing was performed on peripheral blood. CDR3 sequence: CASSDTGTSTDTQYF. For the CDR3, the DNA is TGTGCCAGCAGCGATACCGGGACTAGCACAGATACGCAGTATTTT.